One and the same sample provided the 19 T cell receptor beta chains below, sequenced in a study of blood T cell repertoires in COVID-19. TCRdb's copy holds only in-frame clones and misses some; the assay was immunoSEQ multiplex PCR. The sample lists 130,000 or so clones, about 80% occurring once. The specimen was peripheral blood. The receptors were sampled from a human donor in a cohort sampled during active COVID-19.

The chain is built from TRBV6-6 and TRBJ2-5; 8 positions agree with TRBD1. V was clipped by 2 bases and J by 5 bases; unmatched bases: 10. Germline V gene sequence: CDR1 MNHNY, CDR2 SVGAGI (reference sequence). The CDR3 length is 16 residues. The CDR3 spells CASSYIRTGYGETQYF. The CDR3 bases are TGTGCCAGCAGTTACATTAGGACAGGGTACGGGGAGACCCAGTACTTC.

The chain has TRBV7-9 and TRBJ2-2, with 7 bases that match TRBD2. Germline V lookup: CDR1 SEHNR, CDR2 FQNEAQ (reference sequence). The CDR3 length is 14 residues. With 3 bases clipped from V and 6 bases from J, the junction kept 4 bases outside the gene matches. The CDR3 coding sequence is TGTGCCAGCAGCTTGTTGGCGGGAGCCGGGGAGCTGTTTTTT. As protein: CASSLLAGAGELFF.

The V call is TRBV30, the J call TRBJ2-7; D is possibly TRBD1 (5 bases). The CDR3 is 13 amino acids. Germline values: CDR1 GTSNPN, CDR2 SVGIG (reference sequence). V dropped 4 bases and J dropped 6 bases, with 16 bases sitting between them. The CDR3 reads CAWTRQIVSEQYF. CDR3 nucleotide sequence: TGTGCCTGGACCCGACAGATTGTGAGCGAGCAGTACTTC.

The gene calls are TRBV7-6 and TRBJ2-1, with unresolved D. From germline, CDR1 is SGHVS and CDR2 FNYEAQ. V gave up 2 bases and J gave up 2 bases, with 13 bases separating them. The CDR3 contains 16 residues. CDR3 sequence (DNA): TGTGCCAGCAGCTTATGGGCAGGAAGAACCTACAATGAGCAGTTCTTC. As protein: CASSLWAGRTYNEQFF.

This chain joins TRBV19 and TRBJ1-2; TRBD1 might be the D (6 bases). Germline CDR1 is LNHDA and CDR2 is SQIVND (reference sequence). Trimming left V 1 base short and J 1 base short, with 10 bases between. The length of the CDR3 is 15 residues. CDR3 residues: CASSIGAGDNYGYTF. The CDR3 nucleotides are TGTGCCAGTAGTATAGGAGCAGGGGATAACTATGGCTACACCTTC.

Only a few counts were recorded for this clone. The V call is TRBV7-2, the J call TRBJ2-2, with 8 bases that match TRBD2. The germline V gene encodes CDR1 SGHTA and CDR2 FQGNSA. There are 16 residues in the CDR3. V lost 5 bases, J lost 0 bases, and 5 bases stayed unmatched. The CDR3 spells CASSQGTSANTGELFF. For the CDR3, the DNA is TGTGCCAGCAGCCAGGGGACTAGTGCGAACACCGGGGAGCTGTTTTTT.

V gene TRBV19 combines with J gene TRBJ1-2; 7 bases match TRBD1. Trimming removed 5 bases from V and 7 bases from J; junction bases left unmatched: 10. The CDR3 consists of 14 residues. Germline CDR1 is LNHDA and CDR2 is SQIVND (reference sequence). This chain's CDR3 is CASSARQGMGGYTF. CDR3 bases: TGTGCCAGTAGTGCCAGACAGGGAATGGGTGGCTACACCTTC.

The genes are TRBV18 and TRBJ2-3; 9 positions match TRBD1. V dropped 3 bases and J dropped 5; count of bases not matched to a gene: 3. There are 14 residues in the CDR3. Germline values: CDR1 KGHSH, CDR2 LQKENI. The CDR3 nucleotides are TGTGCCAGCTCACCGAGACAGGGGGGAGATACGCAGTATTTT. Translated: CASSPRQGGDTQYF.

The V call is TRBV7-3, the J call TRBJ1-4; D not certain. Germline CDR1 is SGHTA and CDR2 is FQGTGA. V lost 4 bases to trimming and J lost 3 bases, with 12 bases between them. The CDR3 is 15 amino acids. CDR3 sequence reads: CASSSRAGANEKLFF. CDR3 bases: TGTGCCAGCAGCTCCCGTGCCGGGGCTAATGAAAAACTGTTTTTT.

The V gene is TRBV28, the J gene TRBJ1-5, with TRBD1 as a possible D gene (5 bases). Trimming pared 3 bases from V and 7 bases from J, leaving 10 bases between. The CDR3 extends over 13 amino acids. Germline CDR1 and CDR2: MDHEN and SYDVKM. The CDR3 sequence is CASSLEGQQPQHF. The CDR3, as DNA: TGTGCCAGCAGTTTGGAGGGGCAACAGCCCCAGCATTTT.

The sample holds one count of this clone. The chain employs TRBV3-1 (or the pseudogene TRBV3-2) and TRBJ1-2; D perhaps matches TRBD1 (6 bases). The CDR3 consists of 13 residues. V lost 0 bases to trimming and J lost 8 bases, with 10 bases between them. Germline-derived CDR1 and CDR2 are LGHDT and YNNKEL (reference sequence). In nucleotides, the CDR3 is TGTGCCAGCAGCCAAGATAGCAGGGGCGGCTACACCTTC. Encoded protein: CASSQDSRGGYTF.

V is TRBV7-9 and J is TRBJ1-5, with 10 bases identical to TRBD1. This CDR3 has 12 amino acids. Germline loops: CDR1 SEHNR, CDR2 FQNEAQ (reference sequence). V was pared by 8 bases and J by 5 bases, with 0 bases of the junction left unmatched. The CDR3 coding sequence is TGTGCCAGCGGGACAGGGGATCAGCCCCAGCATTTT. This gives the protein CASGTGDQPQHF. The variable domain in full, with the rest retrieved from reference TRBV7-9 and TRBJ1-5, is DTGVSQNPRHKITKRGQNVTFRCDPISEHNRLYWYRQTLGQGPEFLTYFQNEAQLEKSRLLSDRFSAERPKGSFSTLEIQRTEQGDSAMYLCASGTGDQPQHFGDGTRLSIL.

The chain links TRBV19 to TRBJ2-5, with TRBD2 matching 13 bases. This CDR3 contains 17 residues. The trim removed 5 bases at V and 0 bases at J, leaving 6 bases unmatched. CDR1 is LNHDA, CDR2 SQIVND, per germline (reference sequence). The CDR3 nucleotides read TGTGCCAGTAGTGGGGGACTAGCGGGACCGTACCAAGAGACCCAGTACTTC. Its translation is CASSGGLAGPYQETQYF.

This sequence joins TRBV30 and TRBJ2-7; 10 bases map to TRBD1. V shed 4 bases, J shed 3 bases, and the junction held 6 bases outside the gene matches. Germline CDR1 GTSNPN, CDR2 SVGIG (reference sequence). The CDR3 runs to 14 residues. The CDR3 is CAWTADRGLYEQYF. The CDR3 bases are TGTGCCTGGACTGCTGACAGGGGGCTCTACGAGCAGTACTTC.

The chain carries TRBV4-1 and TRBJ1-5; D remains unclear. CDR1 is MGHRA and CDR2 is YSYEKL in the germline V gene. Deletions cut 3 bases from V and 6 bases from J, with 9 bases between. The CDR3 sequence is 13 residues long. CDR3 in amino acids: CASSQGLSQPQHF. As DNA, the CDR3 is TGCGCCAGCAGCCAGGGCTTGAGTCAGCCCCAGCATTTT.

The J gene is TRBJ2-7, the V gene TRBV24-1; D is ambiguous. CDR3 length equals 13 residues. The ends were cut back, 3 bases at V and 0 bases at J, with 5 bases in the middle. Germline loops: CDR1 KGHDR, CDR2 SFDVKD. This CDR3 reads CATSDPSSYEQYF. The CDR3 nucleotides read TGTGCCACCAGTGATCCGAGCTCCTACGAGCAGTACTTC.

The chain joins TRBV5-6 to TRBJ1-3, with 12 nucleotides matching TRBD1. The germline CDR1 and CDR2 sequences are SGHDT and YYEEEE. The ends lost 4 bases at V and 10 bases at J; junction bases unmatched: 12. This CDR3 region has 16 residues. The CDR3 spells CASSPGTGGAGRTIYF. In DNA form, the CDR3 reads TGTGCCAGCAGCCCCGGGACAGGGGGCGCGGGTAGGACCATATATTTT.

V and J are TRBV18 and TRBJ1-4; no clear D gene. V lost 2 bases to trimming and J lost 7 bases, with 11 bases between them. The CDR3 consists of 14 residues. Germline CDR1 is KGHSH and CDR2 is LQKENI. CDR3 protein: CASSPGDPTEKLFF. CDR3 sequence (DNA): TGTGCCAGCTCACCAGGAGACCCAACTGAAAAACTGTTTTTT.

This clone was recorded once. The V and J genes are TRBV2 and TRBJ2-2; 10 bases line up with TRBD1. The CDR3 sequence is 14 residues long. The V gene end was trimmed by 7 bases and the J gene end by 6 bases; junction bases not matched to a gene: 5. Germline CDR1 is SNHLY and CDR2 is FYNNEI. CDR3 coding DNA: TGTGCCAGCACAGGACAGGGGGTTGCCGGGGAGCTGTTTTTT. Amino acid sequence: CASTGQGVAGELFF. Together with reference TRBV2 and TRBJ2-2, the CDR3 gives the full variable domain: EPEVTQTPSHQVTQMGQEVILRCVPISNHLYFYWYRQILGQKVEFLVSFYNNEISEKSEIFDDQFSVERPDGSNFTLKIRSTKLEDSAMYFCASTGQGVAGELFFGEGSRLTVL.